This TCR beta chain is from a study of shared clonotypes between healthy human individuals. The study's findings and limits: Unshared clonotypes carried lower generation probabilities than those common to all four donors.

Across several immunoSEQ plates, the genomic DNA of each subset was split evenly. On sorted subsets, replicate PCRs used approximately 190 ng DNA, or about 30,000 T cell genomes. Repertoires were generated with immunoSEQ multiplex PCR, while TCRdb's copy carries only in-frame clones and drops some. The table includes 2,500,000 or so clones, roughly nine tenths detected once. Worth noting for this clone: No antigen is known for it.

The specimen was naive CD4+ T cells sorted from blood. Described subset: CD45RA+ positively selected. The TCR comes from a man younger than 30 in good health.

CDR3 protein: CASSQEEGRFHEQYF. CDR3 coding DNA: TGCGCCAGCAGCCAAGAGGAGGGGCGCTTCCACGAGCAGTACTTC. The chain couples TRBV4-3 to TRBJ2-7, with D possibly matching TRBD2 (6 bases). This CDR3 region has 15 residues. The ends were cut back, 0 bases at V and 5 bases at J, with 14 bases in the middle. Germline V gives CDR1 LGHNA, CDR2 YSLEER.